This T cell receptor beta chain appears in the sequencing data of a study of blood T cell repertoires in COVID-19. On the study more broadly: The study drew acute and convalescent COVID-19 samples from the United States, Italy and Spain. PBMCs, B-cell-depleted T cells, or T cells were the source of the cDNA or gDNA that made up the material.

The germline V and J ends were trimmed by 0 bases and 1 base, with 8 bases remaining between them. Germline V gene lookup returns CDR1 SGDLS and CDR2 YYNGEE. CDR3 size: 16 residues. Sequenced by immunoSEQ multiplex PCR; TCRdb stores in-frame clones only, minus some. The table lists about 61,000 clones, around four fifths of them singletons. The sequencing input was peripheral blood. V usage is TRBV9 and J usage is TRBJ2-6; D gene uncertain. This sequence was found in a man between 70 and 80 years old with acute or convalescent COVID-19. The CDR3 sequence: CASSVGLESGANVLTF. The CDR3 DNA reads as TGTGCCAGCAGCGTAGGGCTAGAATCTGGGGCCAACGTCCTGACTTTC.